This T cell receptor (beta chain) was identified in a study of breast tumors, draining lymph nodes, adjacent tissues. Findings and caveats of the study: Tumors had less TCR diversity than lymph nodes, more than nontumor tissue.

This clonotype was seen many times. Its cognate antigen is unknown. The germline CDR1 and CDR2 sequences are SQVTM and ANQGSEA. This CDR3 spans 15 amino acids. The V segment lost 6 bases and the J segment 1 base; nucleotides outside the gene matches: 10. Axillary draining lymph nodes of breast cancer patients supplied the node samples. TCRdb reanalysed the multiplex PCR reads using MiXCR and keeps one entry per CDR3 protein. This sample carries 160,000 or so distinct CDR3 sequences, around 33% of them seen once, and the ten largest clones take about 3.7%. Sequencing was done on a sample of axillary lymph node tissue. This clonotype was sampled from a female donor with breast cancer. Some clones in this sample may be carry-over from other donors' samples. The V call is TRBV29-1, the J call TRBJ2-5; 8 nucleotides agree with TRBD1. The CDR3 DNA follows: TGCAGCGTCGCCTCGATCGGGACAGGCCAAGAGACCCAGTACTTC. Its protein product is CSVASIGTGQETQYF.